This paragraph reports one TCR beta chain. Its target is unknown. The record originates from a study of T cells after yellow fever vaccination. Study-wide findings and caveats: Overlap between CD4 and CD8 compartments was detected for a small share of clonotypes.

TCRdb re-analysed the 5' RACE reads in MiXCR, keeping a single row per CDR3 protein. In the table there are a few hundred thousand distinct CDR3 sequences, approximately 10% of which are singletons. This CDR3 has 16 residues. Trimming left V 8 bases short and J 6 bases short, with 23 bases between. Germline values: CDR1 MNHEY, CDR2 SMNVEV (reference sequence). This material consisted of PBMCs, taken on the day of the first yellow fever vaccination. The origin of this receptor is a man between 18 and 35 years old who received the YFV17D yellow fever vaccine. V is TRBV27 and J is TRBJ1-5, with TRBD1 as a possible D gene (5 bases). The CDR3 nucleotides read TGTGCCAGCCAACCGGGGGTCGGGGGACCTGGTCAGCCCCAGCATTTT. Translating gives CASQPGVGGPGQPQHF.